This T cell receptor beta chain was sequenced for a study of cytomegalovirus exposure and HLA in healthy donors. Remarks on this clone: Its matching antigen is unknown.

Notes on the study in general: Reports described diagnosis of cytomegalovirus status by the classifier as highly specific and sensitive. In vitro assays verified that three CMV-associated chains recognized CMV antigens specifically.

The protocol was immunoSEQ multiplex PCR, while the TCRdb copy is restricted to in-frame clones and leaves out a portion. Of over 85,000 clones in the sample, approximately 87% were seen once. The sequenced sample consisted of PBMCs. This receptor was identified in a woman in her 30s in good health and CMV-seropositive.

The CDR3 coding sequence is TGTGCCAGTCGGTCCTACAGCGGGAGGGCCAATGAGCAGTTCTTC. Protein: CASRSYSGRANEQFF. The chain couples TRBV19 to TRBJ2-1, with 10 bases fitting TRBD2. Germline lookup yields CDR1 LNHDA and CDR2 SQIVND (reference sequence). With V trimmed by 8 bases and J by 6 bases, 10 bases remained unmatched. This CDR3 is 15 amino acids long.